A single sample gave rise to the 32 T cell receptor beta chains below, sequenced in a study of T cell changes during pregnancy in multiple sclerosis. TCRdb keeps only in-frame clones here, not all; method: immunoSEQ multiplex PCR. The sample carries around 88,000 clones, more than 85% recorded once. This specimen was peripheral blood, taken in the first trimester of pregnancy. All receptors come from a female donor with multiple sclerosis, enrolled in a pregnancy study.

The chain has TRBV2 and TRBJ1-5, with D maybe TRBD1 (6 bases). The CDR3 has 15 amino acids. Germline CDR1 reads SNHLY; CDR2 reads FYNNEI. V was pared by 6 bases and J by 4 bases, with 16 bases between. CDR3 protein: CASSGTGTQNQPQHF. The CDR3 DNA sequence: TGTGCCAGCAGCGGAACCGGGACACAAAATCAGCCCCAGCATTTT.

This clone was seen a few times. The CDR3 spells CASRTTGGAFF. In DNA, the CDR3 is TGTGCCAGTAGGACAACAGGGGGAGCTTTCTTT. The chain recombines TRBV19 with TRBJ1-1, with TRBD1 matching 8 bases. This CDR3 has 11 residues. V trimming: 6 bases; J trimming: 10 bases; junction bases outside the gene matches: 4. Germline V lookup: CDR1 LNHDA, CDR2 SQIVND (reference sequence).

This clone came up once. The chain uses TRBV28 and TRBJ2-5; TRBD2 agrees at 10 bases. This CDR3 is 18 amino acids long. With V trimmed by 6 bases and J by 1 base, 14 bases remained unmatched. From germline, CDR1 is MDHEN and CDR2 SYDVKM. This CDR3 reads CASSLGLADEILQETQYF. In DNA, the CDR3 is TGTGCCAGCAGCCTCGGACTAGCGGATGAAATTCTCCAAGAGACCCAGTACTTC.

This clone appeared a single time. The V and J genes are TRBV29-1 and TRBJ2-2; D remains unclear. The CDR3 spans 13 residues. With 1 base removed from V and 7 bases from J, the gap between germline ends came to 10 bases. Looked up from germline, CDR1 is SQVTM and CDR2 is ANQGSEA. The CDR3 DNA sequence: TGCAGCGTTGAAGGGGCCGAATACGGGGAGCTGTTTTTT. This translates into CSVEGAEYGELFF.

The chain has TRBV25-1 and TRBJ2-7; 8 nucleotides match TRBD1. The CDR3 spans 17 residues. The V and J ends lost 3 bases and 3 bases, in that order; junction bases with no gene match: 13. Germline V gives CDR1 MGHDK, CDR2 SYGVNS. The DNA for the CDR3 is TGTGCCAGCAGTGACCCGAGGGGACAGGTGAGGTACTACGAGCAGTACTTC. Its translation is CASSDPRGQVRYYEQYF.

This chain connects TRBV9 to TRBJ1-5; TRBD1 matches at 8 bases. The germline gives CDR1 SGDLS, CDR2 YYNGEE. Trimming at V came to 4 bases and at J to 7 bases, leaving 7 bases not matched to a gene. This CDR3 has 14 amino acids. The CDR3 reads CASSKTGAEQPQHF. CDR3 coding DNA: TGTGCCAGCAGCAAGACAGGGGCAGAACAGCCCCAGCATTTT.

The chain carries TRBV7-8 and TRBJ2-2; D is unresolved. CDR1 and CDR2 from the germline V gene are SGHVS and FQNEAQ. There are 16 residues in the CDR3. Between the trimmed V and J ends, which lost 5 bases and 0 bases, there was a span of 13 bases. The CDR3 DNA reads as TGTGCCAGCAGCACTCCCACGCGCGCGAACACCGGGGAGCTGTTTTTT. Protein: CASSTPTRANTGELFF.

The chain employs TRBV11-3 and TRBJ1-1, with 8 bases aligning to TRBD1. V shed 1 base, J shed 5 bases, and the junction held 6 bases outside the gene matches. From germline, CDR1 is SGHNT and CDR2 YENEEA. The CDR3 sequence is 15 residues long. The CDR3 protein is CASSLARTGMTEAFF. The CDR3 bases are TGTGCCAGCAGCTTAGCCCGGACAGGGATGACTGAAGCTTTCTTT.

In its sample, this clone was seen a few times. The V call is TRBV6-1, the J call TRBJ2-7; TRBD1 is a possible D gene (5 bases). V lost 0 bases and J 0 bases, leaving 9 bases between the germline ends. The CDR3 runs to 15 residues. The germline V gene has CDR1 MNHNS and CDR2 SASEGT. The CDR3 loop is CASSEAQGSSYEQYF. In DNA form, the CDR3 reads TGTGCCAGCAGTGAAGCGCAGGGCAGCTCCTACGAGCAGTACTTC.

This chain joins TRBV6-4 and TRBJ2-1, with 9 bases that match TRBD2. J was trimmed by 8 bases and V by 8 bases; bases with no gene match: 7. Germline V gives CDR1 MRHNA, CDR2 SNTAGT. The CDR3 contains 13 residues. CDR3 DNA: TGTGCCAGCGGCGCGGGGGGGGAGGATGAGCAGTTCTTC. Its protein is CASGAGGEDEQFF.

This chain connects TRBV10-3 to TRBJ2-7, with 13 bases lining up with TRBD2. Germline CDR1 is ENHRY and CDR2 is SYGVKD. The CDR3 totals 15 residues. Unmatched junction bases numbered 7, after V lost 6 bases and J lost 5 bases. This chain's CDR3 is CAISRTSGSGNEQYF. CDR3 bases: TGTGCCATCAGCCGGACTAGCGGGAGCGGTAACGAGCAGTACTTC.

The chain uses TRBV29-1 and TRBJ2-2; the match to TRBD1 covers 9 bases. The CDR3 extends over 15 amino acids. CDR1 SQVTM and CDR2 ANQGSEA come from the germline V gene. With 2 bases clipped from V and 6 bases from J, the junction kept 7 bases outside the gene matches. CDR3 in DNA: TGCAGCGTTGAACCCACGACAGGGGGGCCCGGGGAGCTGTTTTTT. This gives the protein CSVEPTTGGPGELFF.

The chain combines TRBV2 with TRBJ1-1; 9 bases agree with TRBD1. Per the germline V gene, CDR1 is SNHLY and CDR2 is FYNNEI. This CDR3 has 15 amino acids. Germline trimming cut 7 bases from V and 1 base from J; bases unmatched to any gene: 7. The CDR3 protein is CASNLQGAQNTEAFF. Written as DNA, the CDR3 is TGTGCCAGCAACCTACAGGGGGCGCAGAACACTGAAGCTTTCTTT.

The V call is TRBV4-3, the J call TRBJ1-6; TRBD1 is a possible D gene (6 bases). With 0 bases removed from V and 7 bases from J, the gap between germline ends came to 16 bases. The CDR3 contains 17 residues. CDR1 and CDR2 (germline): LGHNA, YSLEER. The CDR3 is CASSQDSQGFRNSPLHF. In DNA, the CDR3 is TGCGCCAGCAGCCAAGATTCACAGGGTTTTAGGAATTCACCCCTCCACTTT.

The chain joins TRBV7-9 to TRBJ2-3; D might be TRBD1 (5 bases). This CDR3 comprises 14 residues. V was cut by 2 bases and J by 2 bases, with 8 bases left in between. CDR1 SEHNR and CDR2 FQNEAQ come from the germline V gene (reference sequence). In DNA form, the CDR3 reads TGTGCCAGCAGCTTAACAGGAGACACAGATACGCAGTATTTT. Translation: CASSLTGDTDTQYF. Complete variable domain (other parts from reference TRBV7-9 and TRBJ2-3): DTGVSQNPRHKITKRGQNVTFRCDPISEHNRLYWYRQTLGQGPEFLTYFQNEAQLEKSRLLSDRFSAERPKGSFSTLEIQRTEQGDSAMYLCASSLTGDTDTQYFGPGTRLTVL.

The V and J genes are TRBV7-2 and TRBJ2-2, with 9 bases identical to TRBD2. With V trimmed by 0 bases and J by 6 bases, 5 bases remained unmatched. The CDR3 is made up of 16 amino acids. In germline, CDR1 is SGHTA, CDR2 FQGNSA. In DNA, the CDR3 is TGTGCCAGCAGCTTAGCCCCCGGGACTAGCTCCGGGGAGCTGTTTTTT. It yields the protein CASSLAPGTSSGELFF. Filled out from reference TRBV7-2 and TRBJ2-2, the complete variable domain reads GAGVSQSPSNKVTEKGKDVELRCDPISGHTALYWYRQSLGQGLEFLIYFQGNSAPDKSGLPSDRFSAERTGGSVSTLTIQRTQQEDSAVYLCASSLAPGTSSGELFFGEGSRLTVL.

The CDR3 DNA follows: TGTGCCAGCAGCCTTGGACTAGCAGGGACCCAGTACTTC. Residues: CASSLGLAGTQYF. This chain connects TRBV7-3 to TRBJ2-5; 8 nucleotides align to TRBD2. Looked up from germline, CDR1 is SGHTA and CDR2 is FQGTGA. The V segment lost 5 bases and the J segment 7 bases; nucleotides outside the gene matches: 6. This CDR3 is built from 13 residues.

As concerns this clone: The same CDR3 can be traced to other DNA sequences in this sample. V usage is TRBV9 and J usage is TRBJ2-2; TRBD1 aligns across 11 bases. Germline V gene data show CDR1 as SGDLS and CDR2 as YYNGEE. The CDR3 has 15 amino acids. V gave up 3 bases and J gave up 4 bases; unmatched junction bases: 2. The chain's CDR3 is CASSGGTGGTGELFF. In DNA form, the CDR3 reads TGTGCCAGCAGCGGCGGGACAGGGGGCACCGGGGAGCTGTTTTTT.

The gene calls are TRBV25-1 and TRBJ2-1; tentative D call: TRBD2 (6 bases). V lost 0 bases, J lost 6 bases, and 12 bases lay in between. CDR1 MGHDK and CDR2 SYGVNS come from the germline V gene. There are 15 residues in the CDR3. The CDR3 region is CASSEYGGGSNEQFF. The CDR3 nucleotides are TGTGCCAGCAGTGAATATGGGGGAGGAAGCAATGAGCAGTTCTTC.

The rearrangement uses TRBV4-3 and TRBJ2-5; TRBD2 might be the D (7 bases). CDR1 and CDR2 from the germline V gene are LGHNA and YSLEER. The V end was cut by 0 bases, the J end by 4 bases, with 15 bases between. The CDR3 covers 16 residues. The CDR3 DNA follows: TGCGCCAGCAGCCAAGAGGTTGCGGGGGCTGCAGAGACCCAGTACTTC. Amino acids: CASSQEVAGAAETQYF.

This clone was counted a single time. The chain couples TRBV7-9 to TRBJ2-2; D is unclear. V lost 5 bases and J 8 bases, leaving 18 bases between the germline ends. The CDR3 is 15 residues long. Germline values: CDR1 SEHNR, CDR2 FQNEAQ (reference sequence). The CDR3 sequence is CASSRLRISKGELFF. The CDR3 region has the DNA TGTGCCAGCAGCCGCCTACGTATTAGCAAAGGGGAGCTGTTTTTT.

The gene calls are TRBV19 and TRBJ2-2, with TRBD1 matching over 7 bases. After removal of 6 bases from V and 1 base from J, the junction contained 2 bases not matched to a gene. From germline, CDR1 is LNHDA and CDR2 SQIVND (reference sequence). The CDR3 has 14 amino acids. The chain's CDR3 is CASRSGGNTGELFF. As DNA, the CDR3 is TGTGCCAGTAGATCAGGGGGGAACACCGGGGAGCTGTTTTTT.

This sequence joins TRBV19 and TRBJ1-4, with TRBD1 matching 8 bases. Germline V gene data show CDR1 as LNHDA and CDR2 as SQIVND (reference sequence). Germline trimming cut 4 bases from V and 7 bases from J; bases unmatched to any gene: 8. CDR3 length: 15 amino acids. The CDR3 loop is CASSTLDRGSEKLFF. The CDR3 nucleotides are TGTGCCAGTAGTACCCTCGACAGGGGTAGTGAAAAACTGTTTTTT.

This rearrangement joins TRBV30 to TRBJ2-5; 14 nucleotides align to TRBD2. Germline lookup yields CDR1 GTSNPN and CDR2 SVGIG (reference sequence). The V segment lost 2 bases and the J segment 9 bases; nucleotides outside the gene matches: 8. The CDR3 has 15 amino acids. This CDR3 is CAWSPRGLAGVAQYF. In DNA, the CDR3 is TGTGCCTGGAGTCCCCGGGGACTAGCGGGGGTCGCCCAGTACTTC.

This clone was picked up a small number of times. This sequence joins TRBV6-1 and TRBJ1-3, with TRBD1 as a possible D gene (5 bases). The CDR3 extends over 14 amino acids. The germline V and J ends were trimmed by 5 bases and 1 base, with 9 bases remaining between them. CDR1 is MNHNS and CDR2 is SASEGT in the germline V gene. This chain's CDR3 is CASSSGGSGNTIYF. For the CDR3, the DNA is TGTGCCAGCAGTTCCGGGGGGTCTGGAAACACCATATATTTT.

The chain couples TRBV27 to TRBJ1-6; no clear D. The CDR3 extends over 12 amino acids. V shed 6 bases and J shed 9 bases, with 9 bases lying between them. Germline CDR1 MNHEY, CDR2 SMNVEV (reference sequence). The CDR3 sequence is CASRKTGSPLHF. The CDR3 DNA is TGTGCCAGCAGGAAGACTGGTTCACCCCTCCACTTT.

V is TRBV4-2 and J is TRBJ2-7; D remains ambiguous. Trimming left V 1 base short and J 0 bases short, with 13 bases between. The CDR3 extends over 16 amino acids. Germline V gives CDR1 LGHNA, CDR2 YNFKEQ. The CDR3 DNA follows: TGTGCCAGCAGCCAAGGACTTTCTAGTGTCTCCTACGAGCAGTACTTC. Residues: CASSQGLSSVSYEQYF.

This clone was observed a few times. The chain links TRBV5-1 to TRBJ2-6; D unclear. V was cut by 0 bases and J by 1 base, with 5 bases left in between. CDR1 SGHRS and CDR2 YFSETQ come from the germline V gene. The CDR3 has 15 residues. CDR3 DNA sequence: TGCGCCAGCAGCTTGGTGAGGTCTGGGGCCAACGTCCTGACTTTC. Translated, it gives CASSLVRSGANVLTF.

The chain combines TRBV2 with TRBJ2-1; D perhaps matches TRBD2 (6 bases). This CDR3 contains 12 residues. Germline loops: CDR1 SNHLY, CDR2 FYNNEI. Trimming removed 6 bases from V and 7 bases from J, with 10 bases in between. CDR3 protein: CASSSTRNEQFF. DNA for the CDR3: TGTGCCAGCAGCTCGACTAGAAATGAGCAGTTCTTC.

The chain links TRBV5-1 to TRBJ2-2; TRBD1 aligns across 7 bases. With 1 base clipped from V and 2 bases from J, the junction kept 8 bases outside the gene matches. Germline V gene lookup returns CDR1 SGHRS and CDR2 YFSETQ. CDR3 size: 17 residues. DNA for the CDR3: TGCGCCAGCAGCTTGCGGTCGTCAGGGGGTAACACCGGGGAGCTGTTTTTT. Protein sequence: CASSLRSSGGNTGELFF.

The chain has TRBV9 and TRBJ2-1; 16 nucleotides line up with TRBD2. Per the germline V gene, CDR1 is SGDLS and CDR2 is YYNGEE. The junction had 6 bases not matched to a gene; V was cut back by 3 bases and J by 0 bases. CDR3 length equals 19 residues. The DNA of the CDR3 is TGTGCCAGCAGCGCCCCGGGACTAGCGGGAGGGGGCTCCTACAATGAGCAGTTCTTC. It encodes CASSAPGLAGGGSYNEQFF.

The CDR3: CASAKVPLYQPQHF. The CDR3 nucleotides read TGTGCCAGCGCTAAAGTCCCATTATATCAGCCCCAGCATTTT. The J gene is TRBJ1-5, the V gene TRBV27; D ambiguous. Trimming pared 8 bases from V and 5 bases from J, leaving 16 bases between. The CDR3 sequence is 14 residues long. Germline V gene data show CDR1 as MNHEY and CDR2 as SMNVEV (reference sequence).